The next 16 T cell receptor beta chains were all read from a single sample in a study of identical twins' blood T cells (dated by TCRdb to 2012 to 2014). Receptors were amplified or captured by 5' RACE. TCRdb lists the instrument as Illumina Genome Analyzer IIx. Through fastp at Q25 and MiXCR, TCRdb rebuilt clones from the public reads, retaining in-frame beta chains. A single entry per CDR3 protein holds the most common genes and DNA from its merged rows. The table for this sample lists hundreds of thousands of distinct CDR3 sequences; around 30% of them were counted only once. The ten largest clones add up to about 6% of the sample. The sample was PBMCs. The source is a woman between 18 and 49 years old in good health.

This clonotype has ten or more counts. The chain couples TRBV7-6 to TRBJ1-3; D uncertain. This CDR3 comprises 13 residues. Trimming took 5 bases from V and 4 from J, leaving 9 bases between them. Germline-derived CDR1 and CDR2 are SGHVS and FNYEAQ. The CDR3, as DNA: TGTGCCAGCAGCGGTTATACAGGAAACACCATATATTTT. It is translated as CASSGYTGNTIYF.

This clonotype has at least ten counts. The V and J genes are TRBV2 and TRBJ1-4; 7 bases align to TRBD1. Trimming at V came to 7 bases and at J to 8 bases, leaving 7 bases not matched to a gene. Germline CDR1 and CDR2: SNHLY and FYNNEI. The CDR3 runs to 13 residues. The CDR3 is CASKKGASEKLFF. Written as DNA, the CDR3 is TGTGCCAGCAAGAAGGGGGCGAGCGAAAAACTGTTTTTT.

The V and J genes are TRBV2 and TRBJ1-5; unclear D gene. V lost 4 bases and J lost 0, with 4 bases in between. The CDR3 is made up of 13 amino acids. Germline V gene data show CDR1 as SNHLY and CDR2 as FYNNEI. This CDR3 is CASSVYSNQPQHF. Written as DNA, the CDR3 is TGTGCCAGCAGTGTTTATAGCAATCAGCCCCAGCATTTT.

V is TRBV12-3 or TRBV12-4 and J is TRBJ1-2; 8 positions match TRBD1. The CDR3 runs 14 residues. V was clipped by 6 bases and J by 8 bases; unmatched bases: 11. The CDR3 nucleotides are TGTGCCAGCAGATCCGGGACAGGCGCAGAAGGCTACACCTTC. It is translated as CASRSGTGAEGYTF.

This clonotype was recorded a few times. This rearrangement joins TRBV2 to TRBJ1-1; 9 positions agree with TRBD1. CDR1 and CDR2 from the germline V gene are SNHLY and FYNNEI. The CDR3 length is 14 residues. The V segment lost 7 bases and the J segment 5 bases; nucleotides outside the gene matches: 8. CDR3 sequence: CASKQQGADTEAFF. CDR3 in DNA: TGTGCCAGCAAACAACAGGGGGCTGATACTGAAGCTTTCTTT. The full variable domain, in which reference TRBV2 and TRBJ1-1 provide the parts outside the CDR3, is EPEVTQTPSHQVTQMGQEVILRCVPISNHLYFYWYRQILGQKVEFLVSFYNNEISEKSEIFDDQFSVERPDGSNFTLKIRSTKLEDSAMYFCASKQQGADTEAFFGQGTRLTVV.

A single count supports this clonotype. Sequence at one end of the junction differs from germline and may be a read error. V and J are TRBV20-1 and TRBJ2-1; tentatively, D is TRBD2 (6 bases). Germline V gives CDR1 DFQATT, CDR2 SNEGSKA (reference sequence). The CDR3 covers 14 residues. In DNA form, the CDR3 reads TGCAGTGCCATAAGAGGAGGGTCCTACGATGAGCAGTTCTTC. Translating it yields CSAIRGGSYDEQFF.

Note on this clonotype: The junction differs from germline at one of its ends, possibly a read error. CDR3 in amino acids: CSADGPSYEQYF. CDR3 coding DNA: TGCAGTGCCGACGGGCCCTCCTACGAGCAGTATTTC. The chain has TRBV20-1 and TRBJ2-7; D remains unclear. CDR1 and CDR2 (germline): DFQATT, SNEGSKA (reference sequence). The CDR3 sequence is 12 residues long.

The chain combines TRBV7-9 with TRBJ1-1, with D uncertain. V lost 1 base and J lost 6, with 6 bases in between. Germline CDR1 and CDR2: SEHNR and FQNEAQ (reference sequence). There are 12 residues in the CDR3. This CDR3 reads CASSLVVAEAFF. The CDR3 DNA is TGTGCCAGCAGCTTAGTCGTCGCTGAAGCTTTCTTT.

This clonotype was picked up a small number of times. The chain couples TRBV11-2 to TRBJ1-5; perhaps TRBD1 as D (5 bases). CDR3 length: 14 residues. Trimming removed 5 bases from V and 3 bases from J, with 11 bases in between. Per germline, CDR1 SGHAT and CDR2 FQNNGV. The CDR3 region has the DNA TGTGCCAGCAGCGCCCAAGGGGCCAATCAGCCCCAGCATTTT. This translates into CASSAQGANQPQHF.

This clonotype was observed a few times. The V and J genes are TRBV20-1 and TRBJ1-1; D is ambiguous. CDR1 DFQATT and CDR2 SNEGSKA come from the germline V gene (reference sequence). CDR3 length equals 14 residues. V was clipped by 2 bases and J by 0 bases, with 10 bases between them. The DNA for the CDR3 is TGCAGTGCTAGAATCCAGGCCATGAACACTGAAGCTTTCTTT. Its translation is CSARIQAMNTEAFF.

This clonotype came up a few times. The rearrangement uses TRBV11-2 and TRBJ1-1; D is ambiguous. The V gene's germline CDR1 is SGHAT and CDR2 FQNNGV. V lost 5 bases and J lost 5, with 18 bases in between. This CDR3 has 15 residues. The CDR3 region is CASSPRASLETEAFF. The CDR3 DNA sequence: TGTGCCAGCAGCCCGCGGGCCTCTTTAGAAACTGAAGCTTTCTTT. The entire variable domain, with the rest obtained from reference TRBV11-2 and TRBJ1-1, is as follows: EAGVAQSPRYKIIEKRQSVAFWCNPISGHATLYWYQQILGQGPKLLIQFQNNGVVDDSQLPKDRFSAERLKGVDSTLKIQPAKLEDSAVYLCASSPRASLETEAFFGQGTRLTVV.

The V and J genes are TRBV10-3 and TRBJ2-2, with D perhaps matching TRBD2 (6 bases). Trimming shortened V by 6 bases and J by 2 bases, and 10 bases separated the two germline ends. The CDR3 sequence is 14 residues long. Germline CDR1 and CDR2: ENHRY and SYGVKD. The CDR3, as DNA: TGTGCCATCAGGGGGGACTCTAACACCGGGGAGCTGTTTTTT. Translation: CAIRGDSNTGELFF.

This clonotype has only a few counts. This chain links TRBV7-9 with TRBJ2-1, with no clear D. CDR3 length: 13 residues. CDR1 is SEHNR, CDR2 FQNEAQ, per germline (reference sequence). V gave up 1 base and J gave up 8 bases, with 9 bases separating them. CDR3: CASSLGTVDEQFF. CDR3 coding DNA: TGTGCCAGCAGCTTAGGTACCGTCGATGAGCAGTTCTTC.

J is TRBJ1-1 and V is TRBV7-9; D is unclear. From germline, CDR1 is SEHNR and CDR2 FQNEAQ (reference sequence). The CDR3 has 12 residues. The germline V and J ends were trimmed by 5 bases and 7 bases, with 11 bases remaining between them. The CDR3 nucleotides are TGTGCCAGCAGCCAGGAACACAGTGAAGCTTTCTTT. This translates into CASSQEHSEAFF.

This chain joins TRBV5-1 and TRBJ1-5, with D possibly TRBD1 on 6 matching bases. Germline lookup yields CDR1 SGHRS and CDR2 YFSETQ. The CDR3 loop spans 14 amino acids. V was cut by 4 bases and J by 8 bases, with 16 bases left in between. The CDR3 region has the DNA TGCGCCAGCAGCCCGGGGGGGGGCGTAGAGCCCCAGCATTTT. Amino acid sequence: CASSPGGGVEPQHF.

Written as DNA, the CDR3 is TGTGCCAGCAGCCATCGACAGAAGAACACTGAAGCTTTCTTT. It encodes CASSHRQKNTEAFF. V is TRBV7-8 and J is TRBJ1-1; TRBD1 is a possible D gene (5 bases). The V gene lost 5 bases and the J gene lost 1 base, with 11 bases spanning the gap. CDR3 length: 14 residues. Germline V gene data show CDR1 as SGHVS and CDR2 as FQNEAQ.